This TCR beta chain was recovered during a study of OX40 agonist ivuxolimab in advanced cancers. Study summary: Patients were treated with intravenous ivuxolimab, dosed at 0.01 to 10 mg/kg and infused every 2 weeks. Patients undergoing dose escalation presented with hepatocellular carcinoma, melanoma, renal cell or head and neck cancer. Study-level points and caveats: Clonal expansion from baseline to week 6 occurred in both CD4+ and CD8+ T cells.

This CDR3 is 14 amino acids long. Germline V CDR1 and CDR2: SNHLY, FYNNEI. V gave up 3 bases and J gave up 4 bases; unmatched junction bases: 6. In regard to this clone: As yet, its antigen is unknown.

This table comes from immunoSEQ multiplex PCR, and its TCRdb copy is limited to in-frame clones, with some not included. The sample consists of tens of thousands of clones, approximately 84% of them appearing once. The sequencing used CD4+ or CD8+ T cells sorted from blood, collected in a trial of the OX40 agonist ivuxolimab. The chain recombines TRBV2 with TRBJ2-7, with 7 bases that match TRBD2. The origin of this receptor is an adult with an advanced solid tumor such as melanoma, head and neck, liver or kidney cancer. The CDR3 reads CASSERREIYEQYF. The CDR3, as DNA: TGTGCCAGCAGTGAGAGGCGGGAGATTTACGAGCAGTACTTC.